A single sample is the source of the 27 T cell receptor beta chains below, sequenced in a study of cytomegalovirus exposure and HLA in healthy donors. PCR employed 60 Vbeta and 13 Jbeta primers. Data came from immunoSEQ multiplex PCR; TCRdb stores just in-frame clones and leaves some out. The sample includes about 190,000 clones, 80% to 85% of them seen just once. The specimen sequenced was PBMCs. These receptors originate from a man aged 50 to 59 in good health and CMV-seronegative.

This rearrangement joins TRBV28 to TRBJ1-2; 11 bases line up with TRBD1. The V and J ends lost 2 bases and 4 bases, in that order; junction bases with no gene match: 12. CDR1 and CDR2 (germline): MDHEN, SYDVKM. The CDR3 spans 18 residues. The CDR3 sequence is CASSLLGQGVAFSYGYTF. In nucleotides, the CDR3 is TGTGCCAGCAGTTTACTGGGACAGGGGGTAGCTTTTTCCTATGGCTACACCTTC.

V and J are TRBV2 and TRBJ2-3; the match to TRBD2 covers 9 bases. Losses at the gene ends were 7 bases for V and 13 bases for J; bases not matched to a gene: 6. Germline CDR1 reads SNHLY; CDR2 reads FYNNEI. CDR3 size: 11 residues. The CDR3 sequence is CASKGLATEYF. The CDR3 nucleotides read TGTGCCAGCAAGGGACTAGCAACGGAGTATTTT.

The chain joins TRBV11-3 to TRBJ2-1; 7 bases align to TRBD2. This CDR3 contains 16 residues. CDR1 is SGHNT, CDR2 YENEEA, per germline. The trim removed 3 bases at V and 3 bases at J, leaving 8 bases unmatched. The CDR3 DNA sequence: TGTGCCAGCAGCTTGGGGGGGGACGGTGGCTACAATGAGCAGTTCTTC. Encoded protein: CASSLGGDGGYNEQFF. The full variable domain, completed using reference TRBV11-3 and TRBJ2-1, is EAGVVQSPRYKIIEKKQPVAFWCNPISGHNTLYWYLQNLGQGPELLIRYENEEAVDDSQLPKDRFSAERLKGVDSTLKIQPAELGDSAVYLCASSLGGDGGYNEQFFGPGTRLTVL.

The J gene is TRBJ1-2, the V gene TRBV5-5, with D perhaps matching TRBD1 (5 bases). V was trimmed by 1 base and J by 1 base, leaving 14 bases between them. Germline V gene sequence: CDR1 SGHKS, CDR2 YYEKEE (reference sequence). This CDR3 has 16 residues. The CDR3 DNA follows: TGTGCCAGCAGCTTGCTCGCCCAGGGCAATAACTATGGCTACACCTTC. It specifies CASSLLAQGNNYGYTF. The full variable domain, in which reference TRBV5-5 and TRBJ1-2 provide the parts outside the CDR3, is DAGVTQSPTHLIKTRGQQVTLRCSPISGHKSVSWYQQVLGQGPQFIFQYYEKEERGRGNFPDRFSARQFPNYSSELNVNALLLGDSALYLCASSLLAQGNNYGYTFGSGTRLTVV.

The chain employs TRBV6-5 and TRBJ2-1; the match to TRBD2 covers 7 bases. The CDR3 is 15 amino acids. Germline lookup yields CDR1 MNHEY and CDR2 SVGAGI. Trimming at V came to 6 bases and at J to 1 base, leaving 6 bases not matched to a gene. CDR3 DNA: TGTGCCAGCAGGGGGGAGGGCCTGTCCTACAATGAGCAGTTCTTC. As protein: CASRGEGLSYNEQFF.

The chain recombines TRBV5-1 with TRBJ2-3, with 7 bases aligning to TRBD1. Looked up from germline, CDR1 is SGHRS and CDR2 is YFSETQ. The V and J ends lost 4 bases and 3 bases, in that order; junction bases with no gene match: 8. The CDR3 length is 15 residues. This CDR3 is CASSLRTGQTDTQYF. Written as DNA, the CDR3 is TGCGCCAGCAGCCTGCGGACAGGTCAGACAGATACGCAGTATTTT.

V usage is TRBV28 and J usage is TRBJ2-7, with a tentative D call TRBD2 (5 bases). Trimming took off 3 bases at V and 3 bases at J, with 21 bases between the two ends. The CDR3 consists of 17 residues. Looked up from germline, CDR1 is MDHEN and CDR2 is SYDVKM. The CDR3 sequence is CASSLATSARERYEQYF. The DNA for the CDR3 is TGTGCCAGCAGTTTGGCTACTAGTGCCCGGGAACGCTACGAGCAGTACTTC.

This chain links TRBV9 with TRBJ1-1; the D gene is possibly TRBD1 (6 bases). The ends were cut back, 2 bases at V and 8 bases at J, with 16 bases in the middle. Germline V gene lookup returns CDR1 SGDLS and CDR2 YYNGEE. This CDR3 has 14 amino acids. In nucleotides, the CDR3 is TGTGCCAGCAGCGTGTCGGGTCAGGGGTTCGAAGCTTTCTTT. Protein product: CASSVSGQGFEAFF.

Only one count was recorded for this clone. V usage is TRBV7-2 and J usage is TRBJ2-1, with D possibly TRBD1 on 6 matching bases. This CDR3 is 13 amino acids long. Between the trimmed V and J ends, which lost 2 bases and 5 bases, there was a span of 7 bases. Germline V gene sequence: CDR1 SGHTA, CDR2 FQGNSA. CDR3 sequence (DNA): TGTGCCAGCAGCTTAAACAGGGACAATGAGCAGTTCTTC. Translating it yields CASSLNRDNEQFF.

The V and J genes are TRBV5-1 and TRBJ2-6; 12 bases line up with TRBD1. The V segment lost 3 bases and the J segment 1 base; nucleotides outside the gene matches: 5. The length of the CDR3 is 18 residues. The germline CDR1 and CDR2 sequences are SGHRS and YFSETQ. The CDR3 region has the DNA TGCGCCAGCAGCTCGGGACAGGGGGCGGGGTCTGGGGCCAACGTCCTGACTTTC. Translated, it gives CASSSGQGAGSGANVLTF.

The V and J genes are TRBV7-3 and TRBJ1-1; D is ambiguous. Per germline, CDR1 SGHTA and CDR2 FQGTGA. V was cut by 1 base and J by 3 bases, with 6 bases left in between. The CDR3 loop spans 13 amino acids. CDR3 region: CASSLRGDTEAFF. The CDR3 nucleotides are TGTGCCAGCAGCTTAAGAGGAGACACTGAAGCTTTCTTT.

The chain employs TRBV2 and TRBJ2-6; D remains unclear. This CDR3 spans 14 amino acids. Trimming shortened V by 4 bases and J by 1 base, and 5 bases separated the two germline ends. Looked up from germline, CDR1 is SNHLY and CDR2 is FYNNEI. The CDR3 nucleotides read TGTGCCAGCAGTGCCAGATCTGGGGCCAACGTCCTGACTTTC. This translates into CASSARSGANVLTF.

This sequence joins TRBV28 and TRBJ1-1; the match to TRBD1 covers 7 bases. Germline CDR1 reads MDHEN; CDR2 reads SYDVKM. The junction had 8 bases not matched to a gene; V was cut back by 5 bases and J by 2 bases. The CDR3 has 15 amino acids. CDR3 in amino acids: CASSTPQGGNTEAFF. DNA of the CDR3: TGTGCCAGCAGTACCCCTCAGGGGGGAAACACTGAAGCTTTCTTT.

The chain has TRBV6-5 and TRBJ1-2, with D possibly being TRBD1 (6 bases). V lost 2 bases, J lost 5 bases, and 15 bases lay in between. CDR1 MNHEY and CDR2 SVGAGI come from the germline V gene. CDR3 length: 15 amino acids. The CDR3 sequence is CASSYTLQGTYGYTF. The CDR3 DNA reads as TGTGCCAGCAGTTACACTCTCCAGGGGACGTATGGCTACACCTTC.

The J gene is TRBJ2-7, the V gene TRBV19; D uncertain. Trimming stripped 4 bases from V and 2 bases from J, with 12 bases between. Germline CDR1 LNHDA, CDR2 SQIVND (reference sequence). The CDR3 length is 14 residues. CDR3 sequence reads: CASSNSGWPYEQYF. DNA of the CDR3: TGTGCCAGTAGTAATTCAGGTTGGCCCTACGAGCAGTACTTC.

V usage is TRBV7-9 and J usage is TRBJ2-3, with TRBD2 matching 11 bases. The trim removed 4 bases at V and 2 bases at J, leaving 11 bases unmatched. CDR1 SEHNR and CDR2 FQNEAQ come from the germline V gene (reference sequence). The CDR3 extends over 18 amino acids. The CDR3 DNA reads TGTGCCAGCAGCTCGGAGTACCTTAGCGGGGGGGCCACAGATACGCAGTATTTT. This translates into CASSSEYLSGGATDTQYF.

This chain links TRBV18 with TRBJ2-6; TRBD1 matches at 7 bases. Looked up from germline, CDR1 is KGHSH and CDR2 is LQKENI. The CDR3 has 16 amino acids. The J segment lost 0 bases and the V segment lost 4 bases, leaving 3 bases of the junction unmatched. The CDR3 reads CASSLGQFSGANVLTF. Written as DNA, the CDR3 is TGTGCCAGCTCACTGGGACAGTTCTCTGGGGCCAACGTCCTGACTTTC.

The chain joins TRBV6-5 to TRBJ1-2; D is undetermined. V was pared by 8 bases and J by 6 bases, with 7 bases between. The CDR3 extends over 10 amino acids. Germline CDR1 is MNHEY and CDR2 is SVGAGI. CDR3 sequence: CASGNNGYTF. CDR3 coding DNA: TGTGCCAGCGGCAACAATGGCTACACCTTC.

The chain has TRBV5-1 and TRBJ2-7; maybe TRBD2 (6 bases). The CDR3 contains 16 residues. Looked up from germline, CDR1 is SGHRS and CDR2 is YFSETQ. The V and J ends lost 3 bases and 5 bases respectively, with 21 bases between them. The CDR3 DNA follows: TGCGCCAGCAGCTCATTGGGTGGGGGAGGAGCAAACGAGCAGTACTTC. Protein sequence: CASSSLGGGGANEQYF.

The chain is built from TRBV27 and TRBJ2-6; D is undetermined. This CDR3 has 13 amino acids. Per the germline V gene, CDR1 is MNHEY and CDR2 is SMNVEV (reference sequence). With 8 bases removed from V and 4 bases from J, the gap between germline ends came to 9 bases. CDR3 bases: TGTGCCAGCCTGCGTCCAGGGGCCAACGTCCTGACTTTC. Protein product: CASLRPGANVLTF. Together with reference TRBV27 and TRBJ2-6, the CDR3 gives the full variable domain: EAQVTQNPRYLITVTGKKLTVTCSQNMNHEYMSWYRQDPGLGLRQIYYSMNVEVTDKGDVPEGYKVSRKEKRNFPLILESPSPNQTSLYFCASLRPGANVLTFGAGSRLTVL.

The chain is built from TRBV5-5 and TRBJ2-7; D call uncertain. Germline loops: CDR1 SGHKS, CDR2 YYEKEE (reference sequence). This CDR3 region has 14 residues. Trimming stripped 0 bases from V and 3 bases from J, with 10 bases between. CDR3 residues: CASSLVGQVYEQYF. The DNA for the CDR3 is TGTGCCAGCAGCTTGGTCGGTCAGGTCTACGAGCAGTACTTC.

This chain links TRBV5-1 with TRBJ1-6, with TRBD1 identical over 10 bases. The CDR3 loop spans 16 amino acids. V dropped 5 bases and J dropped 8; count of bases not matched to a gene: 10. Per the germline V gene, CDR1 is SGHRS and CDR2 is YFSETQ. The CDR3 reads CASSKRTGGPDSPLHF. CDR3 coding DNA: TGCGCCAGCAGTAAACGGACAGGGGGACCGGATTCACCCCTCCACTTT.

A note on this clone: Other DNA sequences within the sample encode an identical CDR3. The chain carries TRBV9 and TRBJ2-5, with D possibly being TRBD2 (6 bases). V was trimmed by 0 bases and J by 2 bases, leaving 8 bases between them. There are 14 residues in the CDR3. Germline V gene data show CDR1 as SGDLS and CDR2 as YYNGEE. The CDR3 loop reads CASSVGGIQETQYF. The CDR3 nucleotides read TGTGCCAGCAGCGTAGGCGGGATTCAAGAGACCCAGTACTTC.

J is TRBJ1-6 and V is TRBV7-2; D is uncertain. Germline CDR1 reads SGHTA; CDR2 reads FQGNSA. This CDR3 is built from 13 residues. Trimming removed 1 base from V and 7 bases from J, with 5 bases in between. The CDR3, as DNA: TGTGCCAGCAGCTTAGATGAGAATTCACCCCTCCACTTT. Its protein product is CASSLDENSPLHF.

The rearrangement links TRBV28 to TRBJ1-5; 9 bases agree with TRBD1. This CDR3 has 20 amino acids. Germline V gene data show CDR1 as MDHEN and CDR2 as SYDVKM. V was pared by 4 bases and J by 7 bases, with 23 bases of the junction left unmatched. As DNA, the CDR3 is TGTGCCAGCAGTTCCCTCTTTTTTCTAACTCCGGGACAGGGACGCCAGCCCCAGCATTTT. Translating gives CASSSLFFLTPGQGRQPQHF.

The rearrangement uses TRBV5-4 and TRBJ2-1, with D possibly matching TRBD2 (5 bases). CDR3 length: 15 amino acids. The V end was cut by 4 bases, the J end by 3 bases, with 14 bases between. CDR1 and CDR2 (germline): SGHNT, YYREEE (reference sequence). CDR3 DNA sequence: TGTGCCAGCAGCCGTTGGACTGTAGACTACAATGAGCAGTTCTTC. It encodes CASSRWTVDYNEQFF. Drawing the rest from reference TRBV5-4 and TRBJ2-1, the complete variable domain is ETGVTQSPTHLIKTRGQQVTLRCSSQSGHNTVSWYQQALGQGPQFIFQYYREEENGRGNFPPRFSGLQFPNYSSELNVNALELDDSALYLCASSRWTVDYNEQFFGPGTRLTVL.

The rearrangement uses TRBV27 and TRBJ1-4; TRBD1 matches at 8 bases. CDR3 length: 14 residues. From germline, CDR1 is MNHEY and CDR2 SMNVEV (reference sequence). Unmatched junction bases numbered 5, after V lost 7 bases and J lost 4 bases. CDR3 region: CASTSTGVNEKLFF. CDR3 coding DNA: TGTGCCAGCACATCGACAGGGGTTAATGAAAAACTGTTTTTT.